The T cell receptor beta chain under discussion was sequenced for a study of ipilimumab plus nivolumab after autologous stem cell transplantation. The overall study: Median doses per patient: a few ipilimumab, roughly 8 nivolumab. Whole-study results and caveats: TCR repertoire, Treg phenotype and gut microbiota reportedly support more study of this approach.

Ipilimumab, 1 mg/kg, started 14 to 28 days after autologous transplant. Through week 26, nivolumab 3 mg/kg IV was given weeks 1, 4, 7, 10, then biweekly. The ends were cut back, 2 bases at V and 2 bases at J, with 13 bases in the middle. The CDR3 runs 17 residues. Germline V gene data show CDR1 as MNHNS and CDR2 as SASEGT. Remarks on this clone: What it recognizes is unknown.

Repertoires were generated with immunoSEQ multiplex PCR, while TCRdb's copy carries only in-frame clones and drops some. Of more than 15,000 clones detected, 65% to 85% appear once; the ten largest clones hold about a third. Material: PBMCs, obtained in a trial of ipilimumab plus nivolumab as post-transplant consolidation. This TCR was sampled from a male donor with diffuse large B-cell lymphoma. The V gene is TRBV6-1, the J gene TRBJ2-6, with a tentative D call TRBD1 (5 bases). The CDR3 DNA reads as TGTGCCAGCAGTGAAAGGGGCACTGTTGCTGGGGCCAACGTCCTGACTTTC. Translation: CASSERGTVAGANVLTF.